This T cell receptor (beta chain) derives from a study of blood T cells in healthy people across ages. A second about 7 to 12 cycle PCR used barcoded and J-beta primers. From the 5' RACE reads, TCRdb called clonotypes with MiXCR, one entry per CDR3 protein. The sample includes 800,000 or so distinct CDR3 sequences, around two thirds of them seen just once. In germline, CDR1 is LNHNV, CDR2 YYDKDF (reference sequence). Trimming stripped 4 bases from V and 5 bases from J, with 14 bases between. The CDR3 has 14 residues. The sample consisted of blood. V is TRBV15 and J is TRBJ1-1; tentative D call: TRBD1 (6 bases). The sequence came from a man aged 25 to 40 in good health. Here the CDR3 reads CATSKGGGGTEAFF. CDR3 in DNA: TGTGCCACCAGCAAGGGGGGAGGCGGGACTGAAGCTTTCTTT.